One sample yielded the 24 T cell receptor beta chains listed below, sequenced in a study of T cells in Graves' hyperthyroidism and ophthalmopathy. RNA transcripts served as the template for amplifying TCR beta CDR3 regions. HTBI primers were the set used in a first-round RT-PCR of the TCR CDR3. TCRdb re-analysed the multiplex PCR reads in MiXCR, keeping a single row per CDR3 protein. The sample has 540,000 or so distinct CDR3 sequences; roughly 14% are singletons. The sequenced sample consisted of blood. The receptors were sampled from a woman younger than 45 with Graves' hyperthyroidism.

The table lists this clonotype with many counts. The CDR3 spells CSVVGTGTYNEQFF. As DNA, the CDR3 is TGCAGCGTTGTCGGGACAGGGACCTACAATGAGCAGTTCTTC. The chain employs TRBV29-1 and TRBJ2-1, with 9 positions matching TRBD1. The CDR3 loop spans 14 amino acids. Germline CDR1 reads SQVTM; CDR2 reads ANQGSEA. With V trimmed by 4 bases and J by 2 bases, 3 bases remained unmatched.

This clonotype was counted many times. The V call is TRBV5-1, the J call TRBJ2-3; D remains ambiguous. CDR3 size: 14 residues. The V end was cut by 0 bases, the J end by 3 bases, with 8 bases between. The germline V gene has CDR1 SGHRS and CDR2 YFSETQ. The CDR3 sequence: CASSLELETDTQYF. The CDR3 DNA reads TGCGCCAGCAGCTTGGAGCTGGAGACAGATACGCAGTATTTT.

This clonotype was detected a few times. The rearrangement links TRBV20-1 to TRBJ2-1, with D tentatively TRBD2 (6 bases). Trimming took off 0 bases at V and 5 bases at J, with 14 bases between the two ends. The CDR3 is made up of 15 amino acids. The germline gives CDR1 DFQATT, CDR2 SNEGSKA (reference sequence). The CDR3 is CSARDLEGLHNEQFF. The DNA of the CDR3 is TGCAGTGCTAGAGATCTGGAGGGGCTCCACAATGAGCAGTTCTTC.

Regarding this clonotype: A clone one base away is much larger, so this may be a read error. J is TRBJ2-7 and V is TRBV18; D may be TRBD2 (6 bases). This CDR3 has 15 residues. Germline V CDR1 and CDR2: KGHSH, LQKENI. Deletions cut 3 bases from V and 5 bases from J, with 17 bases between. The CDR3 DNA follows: TGTGCCAGCTCACCGAGTAGCGGTCGCATCCACGAGCAGTACTTC. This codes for CASSPSSGRIHEQYF.

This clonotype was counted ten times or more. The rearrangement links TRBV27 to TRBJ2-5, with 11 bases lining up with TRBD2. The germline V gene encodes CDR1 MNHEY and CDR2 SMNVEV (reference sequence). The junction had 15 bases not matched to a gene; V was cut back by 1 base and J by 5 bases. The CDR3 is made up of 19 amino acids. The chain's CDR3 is CASSLFLPGSGRAWETQYF. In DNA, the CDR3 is TGTGCCAGCAGTTTATTCCTGCCTGGTAGCGGGAGGGCCTGGGAGACCCAGTACTTC.

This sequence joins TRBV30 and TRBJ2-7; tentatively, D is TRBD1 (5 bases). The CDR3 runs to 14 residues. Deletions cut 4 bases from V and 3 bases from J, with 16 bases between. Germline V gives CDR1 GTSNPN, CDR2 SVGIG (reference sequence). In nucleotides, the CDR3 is TGTGCCTGGACGGTGGGGCGGCAGGTCTACGAGCAGTACTTC. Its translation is CAWTVGRQVYEQYF.

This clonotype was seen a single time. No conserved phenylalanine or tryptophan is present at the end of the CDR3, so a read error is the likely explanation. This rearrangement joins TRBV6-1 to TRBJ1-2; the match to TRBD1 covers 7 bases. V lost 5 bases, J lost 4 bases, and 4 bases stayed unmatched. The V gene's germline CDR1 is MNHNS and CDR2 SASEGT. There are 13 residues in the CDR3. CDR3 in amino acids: CASSRTGVYGYTI. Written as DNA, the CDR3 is TGTGCCAGCAGTCGGACAGGCGTCTATGGCTACACCATC.

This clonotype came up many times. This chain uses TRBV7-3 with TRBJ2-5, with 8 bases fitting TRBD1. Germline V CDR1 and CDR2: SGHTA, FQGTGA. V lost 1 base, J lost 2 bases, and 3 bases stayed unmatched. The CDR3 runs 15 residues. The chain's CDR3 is CASSLIQGGQETQYF. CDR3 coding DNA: TGTGCCAGCAGCTTAATACAGGGGGGACAAGAGACCCAGTACTTC.

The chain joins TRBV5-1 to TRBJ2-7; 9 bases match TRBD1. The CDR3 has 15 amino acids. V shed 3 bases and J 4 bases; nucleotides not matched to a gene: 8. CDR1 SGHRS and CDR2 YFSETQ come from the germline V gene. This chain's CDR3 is CASSSFRDRAYEQYF. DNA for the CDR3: TGCGCCAGCAGCTCTTTCCGGGACAGGGCGTACGAGCAGTACTTC.

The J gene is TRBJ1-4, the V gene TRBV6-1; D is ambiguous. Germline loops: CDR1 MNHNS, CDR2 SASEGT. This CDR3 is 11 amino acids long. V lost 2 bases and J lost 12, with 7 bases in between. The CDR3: CASSEYRQLFF. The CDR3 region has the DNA TGTGCCAGCAGTGAATATCGCCAACTGTTTTTT.

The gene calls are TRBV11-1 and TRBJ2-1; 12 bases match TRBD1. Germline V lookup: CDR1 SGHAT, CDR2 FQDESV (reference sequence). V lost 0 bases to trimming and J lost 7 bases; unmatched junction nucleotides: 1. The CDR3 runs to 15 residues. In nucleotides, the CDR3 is TGTGCCAGCAGCTTAGCGGGACAGGGGGCGAATGAGCAGTTCTTC. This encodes CASSLAGQGANEQFF.

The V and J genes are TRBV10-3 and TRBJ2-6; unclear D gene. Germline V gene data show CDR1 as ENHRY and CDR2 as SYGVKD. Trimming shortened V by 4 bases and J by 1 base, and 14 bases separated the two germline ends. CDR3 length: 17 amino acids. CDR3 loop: CAISGNAPDSGANVLTF. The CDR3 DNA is TGTGCCATCAGTGGAAATGCGCCCGATTCTGGGGCCAACGTCCTGACTTTC.

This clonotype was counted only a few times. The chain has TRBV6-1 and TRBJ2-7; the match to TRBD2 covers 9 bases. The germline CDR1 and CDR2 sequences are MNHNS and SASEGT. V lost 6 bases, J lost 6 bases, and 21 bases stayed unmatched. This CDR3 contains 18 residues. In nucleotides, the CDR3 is TGTGCCAGCAGCCCCCTACCCCTCGCTAGCGGGACGTCTACCGAGCAGTACTTC. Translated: CASSPLPLASGTSTEQYF.

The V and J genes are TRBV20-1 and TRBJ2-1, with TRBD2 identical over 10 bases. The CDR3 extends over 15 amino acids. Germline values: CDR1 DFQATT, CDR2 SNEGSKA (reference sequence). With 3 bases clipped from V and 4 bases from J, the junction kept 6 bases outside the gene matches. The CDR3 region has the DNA TGCAGTGCTAGGAAAGGGACTAGCGAGTACAATGAGCAGTTCTTC. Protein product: CSARKGTSEYNEQFF.

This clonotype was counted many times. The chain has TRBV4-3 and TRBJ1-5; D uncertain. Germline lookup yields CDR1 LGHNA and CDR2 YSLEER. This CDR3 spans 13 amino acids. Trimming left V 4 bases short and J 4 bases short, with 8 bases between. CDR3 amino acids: CASSREVNQPQHF. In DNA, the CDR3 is TGCGCCAGCAGCCGAGAGGTAAATCAGCCCCAGCATTTT.

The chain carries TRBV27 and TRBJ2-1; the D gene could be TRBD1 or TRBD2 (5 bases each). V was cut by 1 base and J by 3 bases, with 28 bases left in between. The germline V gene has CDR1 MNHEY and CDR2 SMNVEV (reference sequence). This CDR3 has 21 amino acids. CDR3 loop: CASSLYWGPLREGGLYNEQFF. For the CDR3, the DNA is TGTGCCAGCAGTTTATATTGGGGACCGCTCCGAGAGGGTGGACTCTACAATGAGCAGTTCTTC.

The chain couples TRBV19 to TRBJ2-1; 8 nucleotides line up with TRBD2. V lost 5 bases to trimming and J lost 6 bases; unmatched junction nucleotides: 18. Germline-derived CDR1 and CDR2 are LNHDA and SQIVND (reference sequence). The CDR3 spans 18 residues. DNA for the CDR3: TGTGCCAGTAGTCCTATTACCCTTAGCGGGGCGGTAGGCAATGAGCAGTTCTTC. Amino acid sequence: CASSPITLSGAVGNEQFF.

CDR3 sequence reads: CAATSGANVLTF. CDR3 sequence (DNA): TGTGCCGCCACCTCTGGGGCCAACGTCCTGACTTTC. The chain recombines TRBV10-3 with TRBJ2-6; unclear D gene. V lost 11 bases and J lost 0, with 5 bases in between. CDR1 is ENHRY and CDR2 is SYGVKD in the germline V gene. The CDR3 is made up of 12 amino acids.

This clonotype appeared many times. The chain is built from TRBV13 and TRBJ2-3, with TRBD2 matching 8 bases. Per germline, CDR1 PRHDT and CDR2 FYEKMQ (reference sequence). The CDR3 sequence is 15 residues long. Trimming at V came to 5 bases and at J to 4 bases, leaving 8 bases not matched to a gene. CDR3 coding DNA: TGTGCCAGCAGCCCCCCAGGCGGGAGGCCAGATACGCAGTATTTT. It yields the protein CASSPPGGRPDTQYF.

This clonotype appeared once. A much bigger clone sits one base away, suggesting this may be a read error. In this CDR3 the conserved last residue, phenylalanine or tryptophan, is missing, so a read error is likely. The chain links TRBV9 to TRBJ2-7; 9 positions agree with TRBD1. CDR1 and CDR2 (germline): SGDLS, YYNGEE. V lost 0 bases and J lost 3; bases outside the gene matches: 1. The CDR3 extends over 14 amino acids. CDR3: CASSVGDRDYEQYL. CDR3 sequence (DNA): TGTGCCAGCAGCGTAGGGGACAGGGACTACGAGCAGTACCTC.

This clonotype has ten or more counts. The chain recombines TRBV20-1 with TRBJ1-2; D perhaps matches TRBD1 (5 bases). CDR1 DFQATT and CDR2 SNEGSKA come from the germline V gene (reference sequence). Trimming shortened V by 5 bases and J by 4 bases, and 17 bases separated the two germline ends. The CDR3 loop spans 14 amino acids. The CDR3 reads CSAPDGADAYGYTF. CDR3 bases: TGCAGTGCTCCAGATGGGGCTGACGCCTATGGCTACACCTTC.

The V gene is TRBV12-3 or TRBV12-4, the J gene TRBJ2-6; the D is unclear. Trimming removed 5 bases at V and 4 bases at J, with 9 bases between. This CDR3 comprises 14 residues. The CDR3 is CASSQPSGANVLTF. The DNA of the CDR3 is TGTGCCAGCAGTCAGCCCTCCGGGGCCAACGTCCTGACTTTC.

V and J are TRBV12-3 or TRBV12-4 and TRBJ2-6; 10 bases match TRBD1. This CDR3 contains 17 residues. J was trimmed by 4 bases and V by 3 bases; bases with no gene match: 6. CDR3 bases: TGTGCCAGCAGTTTGGGACAGGGGTATTCCGGGGCCAACGTCCTGACTTTC. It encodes CASSLGQGYSGANVLTF.

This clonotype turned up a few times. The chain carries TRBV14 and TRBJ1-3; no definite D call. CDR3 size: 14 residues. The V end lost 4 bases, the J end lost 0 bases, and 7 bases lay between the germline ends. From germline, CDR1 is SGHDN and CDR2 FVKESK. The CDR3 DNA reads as TGTGCCAGCAGCCTTCTTTACTCTGGAAACACCATATATTTT. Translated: CASSLLYSGNTIYF.